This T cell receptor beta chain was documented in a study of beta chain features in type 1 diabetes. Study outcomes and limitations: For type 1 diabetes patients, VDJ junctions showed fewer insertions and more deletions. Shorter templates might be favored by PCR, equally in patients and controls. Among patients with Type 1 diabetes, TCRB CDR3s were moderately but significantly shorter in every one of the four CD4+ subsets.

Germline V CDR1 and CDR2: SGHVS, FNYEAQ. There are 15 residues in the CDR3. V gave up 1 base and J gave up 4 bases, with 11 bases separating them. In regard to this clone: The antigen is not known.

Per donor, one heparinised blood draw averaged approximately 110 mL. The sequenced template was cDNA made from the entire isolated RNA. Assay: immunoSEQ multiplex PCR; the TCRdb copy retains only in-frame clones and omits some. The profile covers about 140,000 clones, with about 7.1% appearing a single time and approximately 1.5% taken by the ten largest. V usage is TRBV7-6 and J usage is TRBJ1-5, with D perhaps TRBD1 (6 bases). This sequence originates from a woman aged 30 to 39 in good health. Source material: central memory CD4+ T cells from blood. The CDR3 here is CASSLDTGLNQPQHF. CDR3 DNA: TGTGCCAGCAGCTTAGATACAGGGTTAAATCAGCCCCAGCATTTT.